This entry describes one T cell receptor (beta chain). Its cognate antigen is unknown. Attachment of unique molecular identifiers to individual cDNA molecules was performed in the library. MiXCR was run by TCRdb on the RACE reads, yielding one entry per CDR3 protein. This table has around 71,000 distinct CDR3 sequences, roughly 9.2% appearing once. Noted time point: patch test 1, 2 weeks after DPC sensitization. The treatment is: therapeutic diphenylcyclopropenone sensitization with weekly scalp DPC. These data originate in a study of human T cells and chemical hapten exposure. Whole-study findings and limits: Versus controls, expanded TCRs had significantly more large CDR3 similarity clusters.

The CDR3 has 15 amino acids. V was trimmed by 0 bases and J by 0 bases, leaving 10 bases between them. Germline CDR1 SGHRS, CDR2 YFSETQ. The sample in question was whole blood, obtained in connection with sensitization to the hapten diphenylcyclopropenone (DPC). The rearrangement uses TRBV5-1 and TRBJ2-7; the D is unclear. The receptor was isolated from a woman between 40 and 55 years old with alopecia areata. Some clones in this sample may be carry-over from other donors' samples. The CDR3 coding sequence is TGCGCCAGCAGCTTGGGACACTCGAGCTCCTACGAGCAGTACTTC. It yields the protein CASSLGHSSSYEQYF.